A single TCR beta chain is shown here with its context. Only a few counts were recorded for this clonotype. The specificity of this receptor is unknown. No qualities accompany the bases; no much larger clone lies one base away. Instrument on record: Illumina NovaSeq 6000. TCRalpha and TCRbeta cDNA libraries were built by 5'RACE with constant-segment primers, adding sample barcodes and unique molecular identifiers. RNA was extracted from every sample with Trizol reagent. Amplification of the libraries took two PCR steps, and the second step added a second sample barcode plus Illumina TruSeq adapters. Libraries were sequenced on an Illumina NovaSeq with 2 x 150 bp paired-end reads. In the paper's pipeline: Demultiplexing of reads and collapsing into UMI-guided consensus sequences were performed with migec v1.2.7. With mixcr v2.1.11, UMI consensuses were aligned to TRA and TRB V and J templates and assembled into clonotypes. Expanded or contracted clonotypes were those called significant by both edgeR and NoisET, with noise models trained on biological replicates. edgeR calls used a false discovery rate-adjusted p below 0.01 and a log2 fold-change threshold of 1. As an exploratory analysis of dynamics, PCA with hierarchical clustering was applied to max-normalized trajectories of the 1000 most abundant clonotypes. Each responding clone was given a CD4 or CD8 phenotype based on the CD4+ and CD8+ repertoires, which had been sequenced separately. TCRdb reran the public reads through fastp at Q25 and MiXCR, keeping productive beta chains. Every entry covers one CDR3 protein and lists the most common genes and DNA from its rows. TCRdb's processing, not the study's, gives the V and J calls here. The sample table contains 250,000 to 350,000 distinct CDR3 sequences; only one count was recorded for approximately 19% of them. 20% to 25% of the sample is in the top ten clones.

These data belong to a study of T-cell memory formation after mild COVID-19 (dated by TCRdb to the early 2020s). Regarding the study in general: TCR sequence clusters from the two donors were largely donor specific. In two donors, T-cell clones that expanded and contracted after mild COVID-19 were followed by sequencing TCRalpha and TCRbeta repertoires longitudinally. The cohort comprised two young, previously healthy adult volunteers, one female and one male. Overall results and qualifications from the work: The study included only a couple of mild cases, and larger cohorts that include severe cases with pre-infection samples were judged to be necessary. Contracting CD4+ clones were located mainly in the CM and EM memory subsets, whereas CD8+ clones were found to be enriched in EMRA. The second-wave clones that peaked on day 37 were not confirmed to be SARS-CoV-2 specific. Some responding clones were detected in pre-infection memory, which suggested that pre-existing cross-reactive memory T cells had joined the SARS-CoV-2 response. Clones contracting from day 15 to 85 had balanced CD4/CD8 phenotypes, while a second wave expanding from day 15 to 37 was biased towards CD4+.

Ficoll-Paque density gradient centrifugation was the method used to isolate PBMCs. Sequencing was performed on PBMCs or a T cell subset sorted from them (not recorded which). This clonotype originated in a young man who had mild COVID-19 (a few samples of this study predate the infection). The sample titles of this study are shuffled in the database, so cell type and time point are left out; the donor was told from shared clones.

The CDR3 reads as follows: CASSLDALAEAFF. The nucleotides read TGTGCCAGCAGCTTAGACGCGTTAGCTGAAGCTTTCTTT. The sequence links TRBV7-9 to TRBJ1-1, with the D gene not confidently named. The CDR1 and CDR2 encoded by the germline V gene (reference sequence) are SEHNR and FQNEAQ. Spanning cysteine to phenylalanine, the CDR3 consists of 13 amino acids. Left in the record is the CDR3 DNA by itself, 39 bases read in frame from the first base. V is pared back by 1 base and J by 6 bases, with 9 bases lying between the germline termini. With the portions outside the CDR3 filled from the reference TRBV7-9 and TRBJ1-1 genes, the complete variable region becomes DTGVSQNPRHKITKRGQNVTFRCDPISEHNRLYWYRQTLGQGPEFLTYFQNEAQLEKSRLLSDRFSAERPKGSFSTLEIQRTEQGDSAMYLCASSLDALAEAFFGQGTRLTVV.